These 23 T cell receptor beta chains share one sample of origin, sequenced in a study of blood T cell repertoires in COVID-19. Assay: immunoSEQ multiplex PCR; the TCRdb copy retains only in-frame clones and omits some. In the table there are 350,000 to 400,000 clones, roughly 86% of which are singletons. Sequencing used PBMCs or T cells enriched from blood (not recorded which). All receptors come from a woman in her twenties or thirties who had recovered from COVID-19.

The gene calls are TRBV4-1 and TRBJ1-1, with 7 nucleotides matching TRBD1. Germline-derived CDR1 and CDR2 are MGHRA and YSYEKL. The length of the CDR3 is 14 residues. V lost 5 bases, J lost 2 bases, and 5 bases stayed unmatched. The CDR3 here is CASSSGTVNTEAFF. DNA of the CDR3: TGCGCCAGCAGCTCCGGGACAGTCAACACTGAAGCTTTCTTT.

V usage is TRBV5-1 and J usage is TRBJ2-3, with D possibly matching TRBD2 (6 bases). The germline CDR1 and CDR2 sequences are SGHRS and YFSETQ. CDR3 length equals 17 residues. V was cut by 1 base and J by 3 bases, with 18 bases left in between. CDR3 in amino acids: CASSLYMGGRETDTQYF. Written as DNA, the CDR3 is TGCGCCAGCAGCTTGTACATGGGCGGCCGGGAGACAGATACGCAGTATTTT.

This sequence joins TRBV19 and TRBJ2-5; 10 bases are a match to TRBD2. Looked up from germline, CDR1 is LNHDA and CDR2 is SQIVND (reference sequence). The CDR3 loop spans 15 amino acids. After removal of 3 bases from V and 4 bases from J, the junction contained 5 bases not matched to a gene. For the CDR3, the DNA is TGTGCCAGTAGTATTAGCGGGACTAGCGTAGAGACCCAGTACTTC. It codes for CASSISGTSVETQYF.

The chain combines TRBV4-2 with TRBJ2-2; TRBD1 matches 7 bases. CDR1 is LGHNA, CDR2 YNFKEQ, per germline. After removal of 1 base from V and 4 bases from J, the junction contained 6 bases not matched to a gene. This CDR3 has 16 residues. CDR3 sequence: CASSQVEGAGTGELFF. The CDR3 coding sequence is TGTGCCAGCAGCCAAGTTGAGGGGGCGGGCACCGGGGAGCTGTTTTTT.

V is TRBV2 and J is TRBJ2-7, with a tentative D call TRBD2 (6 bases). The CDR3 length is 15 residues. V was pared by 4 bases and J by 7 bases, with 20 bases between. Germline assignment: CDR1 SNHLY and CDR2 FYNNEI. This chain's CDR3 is CASSVLSSAGGEQYF. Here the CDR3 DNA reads TGTGCCAGCAGTGTGTTGTCCTCCGCTGGAGGGGAGCAGTACTTC.

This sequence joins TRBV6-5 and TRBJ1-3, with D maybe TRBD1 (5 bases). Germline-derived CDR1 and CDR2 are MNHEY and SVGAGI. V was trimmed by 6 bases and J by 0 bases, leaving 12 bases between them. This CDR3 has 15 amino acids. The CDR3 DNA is TGTGCCAGCAGGCTGACAGCTTACTCTGGAAACACCATATATTTT. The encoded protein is CASRLTAYSGNTIYF.

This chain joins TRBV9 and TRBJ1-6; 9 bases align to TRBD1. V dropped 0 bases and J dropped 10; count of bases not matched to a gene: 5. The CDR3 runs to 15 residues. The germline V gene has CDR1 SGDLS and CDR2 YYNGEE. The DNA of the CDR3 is TGTGCCAGCAGCGTAGGTGGGACAGGGAGATCACCCCTCCACTTT. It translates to CASSVGGTGRSPLHF.

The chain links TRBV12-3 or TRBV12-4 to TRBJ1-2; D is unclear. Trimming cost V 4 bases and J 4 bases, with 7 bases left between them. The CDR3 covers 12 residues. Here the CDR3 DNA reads TGTGCCAGCAGTTCGCGGCCCTATGGCTACACCTTC. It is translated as CASSSRPYGYTF.

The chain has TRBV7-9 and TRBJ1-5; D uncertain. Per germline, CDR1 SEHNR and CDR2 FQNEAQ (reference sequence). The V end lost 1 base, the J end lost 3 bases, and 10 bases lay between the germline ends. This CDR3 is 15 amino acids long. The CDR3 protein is CASSLDGSNNQPQHF. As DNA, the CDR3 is TGTGCCAGCAGCTTAGATGGCTCGAACAATCAGCCCCAGCATTTT.

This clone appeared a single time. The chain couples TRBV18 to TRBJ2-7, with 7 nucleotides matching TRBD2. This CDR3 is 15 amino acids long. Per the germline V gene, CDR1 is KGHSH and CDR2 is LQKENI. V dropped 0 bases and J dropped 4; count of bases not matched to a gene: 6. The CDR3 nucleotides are TGTGCCAGCTCACCACCGGGGCGGGGGAAGTACGAGCAGTACTTC. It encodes CASSPPGRGKYEQYF.

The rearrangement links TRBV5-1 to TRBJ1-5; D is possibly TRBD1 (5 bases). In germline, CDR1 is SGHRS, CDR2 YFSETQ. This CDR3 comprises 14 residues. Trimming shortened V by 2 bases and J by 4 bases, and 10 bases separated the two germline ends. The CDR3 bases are TGCGCCAGCAGCTTAGGGGTCCCGAATCAGCCCCAGCATTTT. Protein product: CASSLGVPNQPQHF.

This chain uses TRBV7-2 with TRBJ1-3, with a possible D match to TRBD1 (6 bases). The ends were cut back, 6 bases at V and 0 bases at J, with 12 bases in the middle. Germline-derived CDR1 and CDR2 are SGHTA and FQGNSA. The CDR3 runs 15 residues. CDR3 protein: CASRRTVYSGNTIYF. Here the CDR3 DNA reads TGTGCCAGCAGGAGGACAGTCTACTCTGGAAACACCATATATTTT. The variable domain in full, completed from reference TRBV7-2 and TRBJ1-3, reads GAGVSQSPSNKVTEKGKDVELRCDPISGHTALYWYRQSLGQGLEFLIYFQGNSAPDKSGLPSDRFSAERTGGSVSTLTIQRTQQEDSAVYLCASRRTVYSGNTIYFGEGSWLTVV.

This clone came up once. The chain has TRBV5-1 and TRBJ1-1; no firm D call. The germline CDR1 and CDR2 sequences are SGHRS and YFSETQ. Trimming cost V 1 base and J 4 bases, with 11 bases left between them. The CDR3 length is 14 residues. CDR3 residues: CASSLIAAGTEAFF. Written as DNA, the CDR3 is TGCGCCAGCAGCTTGATAGCAGCTGGCACTGAAGCTTTCTTT.

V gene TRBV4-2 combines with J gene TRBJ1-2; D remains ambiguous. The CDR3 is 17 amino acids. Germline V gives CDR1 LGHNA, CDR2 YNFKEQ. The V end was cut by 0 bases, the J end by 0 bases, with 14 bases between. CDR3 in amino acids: CASSQDMRREANYGYTF. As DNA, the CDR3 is TGTGCCAGCAGCCAAGATATGAGGAGGGAAGCTAACTATGGCTACACCTTC.

The CDR3 coding sequence is TGTGCCCAGGAGGTACTCAATGAGCAGTTCTTC. Amino acid sequence: CAQEVLNEQFF. V is TRBV30 and J is TRBJ2-1, with D possibly TRBD2 on 5 matching bases. Between the trimmed V and J ends, which lost 8 bases and 6 bases, there was a span of 11 bases. The CDR3 covers 11 residues. Germline loops: CDR1 GTSNPN, CDR2 SVGIG (reference sequence). Full variable domain (missing parts from reference TRBV30 and TRBJ2-1): SQTIHQWPATLVQPVGSPLSLECTVEGTSNPNLYWYRQAAGRGLQLLFYSVGIGQISSEVPQNLSASRPQDRQFILSSKKLLLSDSGFYLCAQEVLNEQFFGPGTRLTVL.

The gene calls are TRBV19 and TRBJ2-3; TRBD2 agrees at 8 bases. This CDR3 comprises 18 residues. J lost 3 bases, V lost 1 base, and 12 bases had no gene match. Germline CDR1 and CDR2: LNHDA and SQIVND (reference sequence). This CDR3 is CASSIVSGGRGVTDTQYF. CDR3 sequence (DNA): TGTGCCAGTAGTATAGTGTCGGGTGGGCGGGGGGTAACAGATACGCAGTATTTT.

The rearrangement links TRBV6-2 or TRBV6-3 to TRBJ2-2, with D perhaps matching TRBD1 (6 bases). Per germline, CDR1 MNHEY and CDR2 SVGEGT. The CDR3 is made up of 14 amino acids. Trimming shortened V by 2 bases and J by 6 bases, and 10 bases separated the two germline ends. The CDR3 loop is CASSYHRVAGELFF. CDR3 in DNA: TGTGCCAGCAGTTACCACAGGGTTGCCGGGGAGCTGTTTTTT.

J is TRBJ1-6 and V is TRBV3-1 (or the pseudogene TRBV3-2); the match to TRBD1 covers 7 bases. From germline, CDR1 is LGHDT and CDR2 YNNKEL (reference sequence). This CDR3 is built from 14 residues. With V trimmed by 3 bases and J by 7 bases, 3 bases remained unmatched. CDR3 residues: CASSHGTVNSPLHF. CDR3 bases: TGTGCCAGCAGCCATGGGACAGTGAATTCACCCCTCCACTTT.

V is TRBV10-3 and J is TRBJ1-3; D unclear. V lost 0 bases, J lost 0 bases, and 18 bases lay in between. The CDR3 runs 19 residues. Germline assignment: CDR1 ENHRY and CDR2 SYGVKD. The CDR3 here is CAISESSSSRYFSGNTIYF. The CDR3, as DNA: TGTGCCATCAGTGAGTCGTCAAGTTCTAGGTATTTCTCTGGAAACACCATATATTTT.

CDR3 DNA: TGTGCCAGCAGGCGGGGGCAAGAGCAGTACTTC. Encoded protein: CASRRGQEQYF. V is TRBV27 and J is TRBJ2-7; D perhaps matches TRBD2 (7 bases). CDR1 and CDR2 from the germline V gene are MNHEY and SMNVEV (reference sequence). Trimming cost V 6 bases and J 7 bases, with 10 bases left between them. This CDR3 is built from 11 residues.

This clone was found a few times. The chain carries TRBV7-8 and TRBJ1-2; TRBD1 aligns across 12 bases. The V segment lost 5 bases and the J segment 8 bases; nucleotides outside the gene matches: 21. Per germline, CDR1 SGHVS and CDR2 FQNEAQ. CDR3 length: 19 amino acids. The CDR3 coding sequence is TGTGCCAGCAGCCCACCGATAGCTCGCTACCGGGACAGGGGGCTCGGCTACACCTTC. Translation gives CASSPPIARYRDRGLGYTF.

This chain's CDR3 is CASSSYRVYEQYF. The CDR3 bases are TGTGCCAGCAGCTCCTACAGGGTCTACGAGCAGTACTTC. The chain uses TRBV13 and TRBJ2-7; weak D call: TRBD1 (6 bases). The V gene lost 4 bases and the J gene lost 3 bases, with 10 bases spanning the gap. Germline lookup yields CDR1 PRHDT and CDR2 FYEKMQ (reference sequence). The CDR3 has 13 residues.

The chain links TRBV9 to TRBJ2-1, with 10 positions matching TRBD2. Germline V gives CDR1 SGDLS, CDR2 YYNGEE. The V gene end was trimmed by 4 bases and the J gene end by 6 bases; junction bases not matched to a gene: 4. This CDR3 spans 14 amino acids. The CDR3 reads CASSSRLAGNEQFF. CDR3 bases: TGTGCCAGCAGCTCTCGACTAGCGGGCAATGAGCAGTTCTTC.